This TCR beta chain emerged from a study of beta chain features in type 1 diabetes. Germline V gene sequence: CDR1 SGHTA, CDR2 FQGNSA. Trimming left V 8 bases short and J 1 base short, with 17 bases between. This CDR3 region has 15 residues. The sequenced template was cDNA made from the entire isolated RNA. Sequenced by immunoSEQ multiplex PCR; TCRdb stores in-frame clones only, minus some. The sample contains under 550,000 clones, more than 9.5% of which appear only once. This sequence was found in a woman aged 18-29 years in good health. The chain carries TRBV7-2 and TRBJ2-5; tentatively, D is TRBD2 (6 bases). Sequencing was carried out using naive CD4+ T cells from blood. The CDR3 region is CASSSAGRFQETQYF. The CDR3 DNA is TGTGCCAGCTCTTCGGCAGGGAGGTTCCAAGAGACCCAGTACTTC.